The T cell receptor beta chain described here comes from a study of T cells in localized non-small cell lung cancer. The method was immunoSEQ multiplex PCR; TCRdb's version includes in-frame clones alone and lacks a portion of them. The data show tens of thousands of clones, with approximately 90% seen just once and about 10% held by the top ten. Per germline, CDR1 SGHTA and CDR2 FQGNSA. Trimming took 5 bases from V and 6 from J; bases not matched to a gene: 7. This CDR3 contains 14 residues. The sequence was collected from a female donor aged 60 or older with stage II lung adenocarcinoma. The sequencing used peripheral blood mononuclear cells, collected before any cancer treatment. J is TRBJ1-2 and V is TRBV7-2, with TRBD1 matching over 9 bases. The CDR3 loop reads CASSIDRGINGYTF. CDR3 nucleotides: TGTGCCAGCAGCATAGACAGGGGGATCAATGGCTACACCTTC.